This TCR beta chain was recorded in a study of naive and memory T cell subsets. Study-wide points: This RNA-based method may be sensitive to activation-related transcript changes.

A UMI-containing oligonucleotide was joined by 3' ligation to the TCR cDNA template. Points on this clonotype: The antigen is unknown.

Four PCR rounds used nested alpha and beta constant region primers plus the SP2 primer. TCRdb reprocessed the 5' RACE reads via MiXCR and lists one record per CDR3 protein. Seen here are around 30,000 distinct CDR3 sequences, over 15% observed once, and the top ten hold 2.6%. The germline V gene has CDR1 MNHEY and CDR2 SVGAGI. Trimming cost V 5 bases and J 3 bases; bases outside gene matches: 7. The CDR3 extends over 15 amino acids. This chain uses TRBV6-5 with TRBJ1-1; TRBD1 matches at 9 bases. The source is a female donor in good health. CDR3 coding DNA: TGTGCCAGCAGTCCTGGGACAGGGTTGGACACTGAAGCTTTCTTT. Its translation is CASSPGTGLDTEAFF.